Included here is one T cell receptor (beta chain) sequence, with context. It has no known antigen specificity. Nothing much larger sits one base from this clone, and base qualities are not available. Germline trimming: 2 bases from V, 2 bases from J; junction bases outside gene matches: 5. Via the germline V gene (reference sequence), CDR1 is DFQATT and CDR2 SNEGSKA. Measured from the cysteine to the phenylalanine, the CDR3 is 14 residues long. Only the CDR3 DNA is retained, 42 bases long and in frame from the first base. The record originates from a study of CD8 T cells in ankylosing spondylitis (dated by TCRdb to 2016 to 2017). Regarding the research as a whole: The study profiled T cell receptor beta repertoires in healthy donors and ankylosing spondylitis patients to find disease-linked TCR variants. The full study cohort was made up of over 20 ankylosing spondylitis patients and 108 healthy donors. Peripheral blood was sampled, and synovial fluid was additionally collected from ankylosing spondylitis patients. Here is what the overall study found, with its caveats: A CD8+ phenotype was shown by the disease-linked clones, which were found at relatively low frequencies in peripheral blood. A TCR beta motif of about eight highly homologous amino acid variants appeared characteristic of blood from ankylosing spondylitis patients. According to the report, matched synovial fluid samples from ankylosing spondylitis patients were significantly enriched for the disease-linked clones. Some motif variants were previously reported in synovial fluid and blood of reactive arthritis patients, suggesting common disease-initiation mechanisms.

The sample was run on an Illumina HiSeq 2500. Quantitative 5'-RACE with molecular barcodes was used to prepare TCR beta libraries. In the original analysis: To identify disease-linked TCR variants, a new computational method was used, one built on a probabilistic model of VDJ rearrangement. Starting from the raw public reads, TCRdb applied fastp trimming at Q25, assembled clones with MiXCR and retained in-frame beta chains. When rows share a CDR3 protein, they turn into one entry using the most common DNA and genes. The authors' filters were not applied to this entry. The sample records over 700,000 distinct CDR3 sequences, under 20% of which are singletons. 15% to 20% of the sample belongs to the ten largest clones.

This sequence originates from a male donor with ankylosing spondylitis. The sample comprised blood, either unsorted or a sorted T cell fraction (not recorded which). The chain was built from TRBV20-1 and TRBJ2-7; 8 central nucleotides agree with TRBD2. The CDR3 corresponds to CSARSSGSPYEQYF. At the DNA level, the sequence is TGCAGTGCTAGAAGCAGCGGGAGCCCCTACGAGCAGTACTTC.